The present TCR beta chain was sequenced within a study of CD8 T cells in ankylosing spondylitis (dated by TCRdb to about 2017). Concerning the study at large: The study set out to find disease-linked TCR variants by profiling T cell receptor beta repertoires in ankylosing spondylitis patients and healthy donors. Peripheral blood samples were taken, and synovial fluid was additionally collected from ankylosing spondylitis patients. The full study cohort comprised 20 to 30 ankylosing spondylitis patients and approximately 100 healthy donors. Overall study outcomes, separate from this receptor: Some of the motif variants had been reported before in the synovial fluid and blood of reactive arthritis patients, a finding that suggests common disease-initiation mechanisms. The disease-linked clones showed a CD8+ phenotype and occurred at relatively low frequencies in peripheral blood. Significant enrichment of the disease-linked clones was reported in matched synovial fluid samples from ankylosing spondylitis patients. Blood from ankylosing spondylitis patients appeared to be characterized by a TCR beta motif made up of several highly homologous amino acid variants.

From the cysteine through the phenylalanine, the CDR3 covers 16 amino acids. Only the CDR3 DNA is retained, 48 bases long and in frame from the first base. Sequences MNHNS (CDR1) and SASEGT (CDR2) are obtained from the germline V gene. V is clipped by 2 bases and J by 3 bases, and the sequence between their germline boundaries is 15 bases long. This clonotype was seen more than once but under ten times. No cognate antigen has been identified for it. Base-call qualities are not available, and no considerably larger clone is one nucleotide away. Sequencing relied on an Illumina HiSeq 2500. Quantitative 5'-RACE with molecular barcodes was the method used to prepare the TCR beta libraries. The published analysis was carried out like this. A new computational method, built on a probabilistic model of VDJ rearrangement, was used to identify disease-linked TCR variants. The public sequencing data were trimmed at Q25 with fastp and processed into clonotypes with MiXCR by TCRdb, which kept only in-frame beta chains. CDR3 protein duplicates are merged, each entry listing the most common genes and DNA. These V and J calls derive from TCRdb rather than the authors' analysis. The sample includes about 340,000 distinct CDR3 sequences, with 14% to 15% observed a single time. The biggest ten clones account for less than 1.1% of the sample.

The clonotype originates from a male donor with ankylosing spondylitis or in good health (not recorded which). The chain was built from TRBV6-1 and TRBJ2-3; D gene: possibly TRBD1, on 6 matching bases. Sample: blood, either unsorted or a sorted T cell fraction (not recorded which). The encoded CDR3 is CASSESRTAATDTQYF. The DNA sequence is given as TGTGCCAGCAGTGAAAGTCGGACAGCGGCAACAGATACGCAGTATTTT.